This T cell receptor beta chain stems from a study of identical twins. Unique molecular identifiers were present on cDNA, and template switching added a universal primer site. TCRdb re-called the 5' RACE reads with MiXCR, one entry per CDR3 protein. This sample has 750,000 to 950,000 distinct CDR3 sequences, with 9% to 15% found just once. This CDR3 contains 15 residues. CDR1 is SGHRS and CDR2 is YFSETQ in the germline V gene. V was cut by 0 bases and J by 2 bases, with 11 bases left in between. This clonotype was seen many times. Its specificity is not known. General study results and limits: The abundant beta clonotypes from cord blood had fewer insertions, and memory repertoires had none of this. The study found that models underestimated out-of-frame TCR alpha sharing in monozygotic twins.

This sample also belongs to another study, concerning yellow fever vaccine responses in identical twins.

The sample taken for sequencing was PBMCs. This chain uses TRBV5-1 with TRBJ1-1; TRBD1 might be the D (5 bases). The sequence was obtained from a woman aged 18-29 years in good health. CDR3 in amino acids: CASSLGGTLNTEAFF. The DNA for the CDR3 is TGCGCCAGCAGCTTGGGGGGGACCCTCAACACTGAAGCTTTCTTT.